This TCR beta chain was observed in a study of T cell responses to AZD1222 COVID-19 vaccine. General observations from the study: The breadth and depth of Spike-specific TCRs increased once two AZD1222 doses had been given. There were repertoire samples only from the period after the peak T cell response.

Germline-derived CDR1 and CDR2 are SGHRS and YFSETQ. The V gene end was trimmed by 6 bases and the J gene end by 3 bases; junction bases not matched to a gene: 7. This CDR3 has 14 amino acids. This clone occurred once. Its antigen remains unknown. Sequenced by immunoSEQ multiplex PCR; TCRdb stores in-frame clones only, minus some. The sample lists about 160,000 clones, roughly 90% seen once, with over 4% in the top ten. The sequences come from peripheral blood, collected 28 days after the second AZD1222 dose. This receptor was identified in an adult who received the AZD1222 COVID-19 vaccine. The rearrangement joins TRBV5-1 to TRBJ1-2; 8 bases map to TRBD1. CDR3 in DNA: TGCGCCAGCACCACGGACAGGGAACACTATGGCTACACCTTC. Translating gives CASTTDREHYGYTF.